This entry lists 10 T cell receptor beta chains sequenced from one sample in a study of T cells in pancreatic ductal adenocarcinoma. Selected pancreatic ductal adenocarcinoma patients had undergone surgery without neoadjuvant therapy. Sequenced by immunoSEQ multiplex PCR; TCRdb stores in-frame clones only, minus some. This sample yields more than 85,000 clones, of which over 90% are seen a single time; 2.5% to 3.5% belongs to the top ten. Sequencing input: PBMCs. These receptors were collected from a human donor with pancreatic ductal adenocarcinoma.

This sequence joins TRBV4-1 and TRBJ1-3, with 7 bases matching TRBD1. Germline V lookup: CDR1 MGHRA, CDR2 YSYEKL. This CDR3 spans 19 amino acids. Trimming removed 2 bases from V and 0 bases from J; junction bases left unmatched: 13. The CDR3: CASSQSFRGASSSGNTIYF. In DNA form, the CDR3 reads TGCGCCAGCAGCCAATCGTTCAGGGGGGCTAGTTCCTCTGGAAACACCATATATTTT.

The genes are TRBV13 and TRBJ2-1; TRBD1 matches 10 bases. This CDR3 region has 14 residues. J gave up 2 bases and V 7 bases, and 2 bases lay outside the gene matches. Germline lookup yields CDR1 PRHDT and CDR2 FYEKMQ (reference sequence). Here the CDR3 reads CASTGQGAYNEQFF. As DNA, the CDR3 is TGTGCCAGCACAGGACAGGGGGCCTACAATGAGCAGTTCTTC.

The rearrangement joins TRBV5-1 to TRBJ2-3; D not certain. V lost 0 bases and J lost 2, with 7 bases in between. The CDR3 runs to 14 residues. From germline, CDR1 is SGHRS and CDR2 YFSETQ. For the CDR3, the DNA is TGCGCCAGCAGCTTGGGTCAGTTCACAGATACGCAGTATTTT. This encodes CASSLGQFTDTQYF.

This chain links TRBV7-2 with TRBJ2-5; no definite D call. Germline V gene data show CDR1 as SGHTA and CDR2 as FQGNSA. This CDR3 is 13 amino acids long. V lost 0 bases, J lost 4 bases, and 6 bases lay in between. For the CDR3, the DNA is TGTGCCAGCAGCTTAGCGACTCGAGAGACCCAGTACTTC. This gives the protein CASSLATRETQYF.

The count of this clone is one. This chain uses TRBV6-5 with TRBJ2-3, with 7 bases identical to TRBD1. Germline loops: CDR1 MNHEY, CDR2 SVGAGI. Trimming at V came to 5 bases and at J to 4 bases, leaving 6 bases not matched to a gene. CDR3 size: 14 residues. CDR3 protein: CASSISTGADTQYF. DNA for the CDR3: TGTGCCAGCAGTATCTCCACAGGGGCAGATACGCAGTATTTT.

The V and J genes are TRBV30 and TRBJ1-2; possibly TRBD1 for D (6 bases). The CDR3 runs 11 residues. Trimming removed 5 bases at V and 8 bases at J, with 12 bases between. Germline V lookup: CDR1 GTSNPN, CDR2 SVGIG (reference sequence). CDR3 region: CAWVAGVGYTF. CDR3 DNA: TGTGCCTGGGTAGCAGGGGTGGGCTACACCTTC. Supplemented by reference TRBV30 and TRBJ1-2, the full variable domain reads SQTIHQWPATLVQPVGSPLSLECTVEGTSNPNLYWYRQAAGRGLQLLFYSVGIGQISSEVPQNLSASRPQDRQFILSSKKLLLSDSGFYLCAWVAGVGYTFGSGTRLTVV.

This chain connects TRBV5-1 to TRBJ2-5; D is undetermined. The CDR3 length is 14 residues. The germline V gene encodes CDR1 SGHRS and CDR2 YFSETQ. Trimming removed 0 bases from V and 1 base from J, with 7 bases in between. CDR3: CASSLAALQETQYF. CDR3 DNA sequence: TGCGCCAGCAGCTTGGCCGCACTCCAAGAGACCCAGTACTTC.

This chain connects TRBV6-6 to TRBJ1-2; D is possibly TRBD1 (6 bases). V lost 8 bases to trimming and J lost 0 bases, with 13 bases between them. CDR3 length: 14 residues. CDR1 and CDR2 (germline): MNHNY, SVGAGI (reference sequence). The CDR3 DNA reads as TGTGCCAGCCTCCGGGACACCTCTAACTATGGCTACACCTTC. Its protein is CASLRDTSNYGYTF.

The CDR3 sequence is CASSPAGGDYEQYF. The DNA for the CDR3 is TGTGCCAGCAGCCCAGCGGGGGGGGACTACGAGCAGTACTTC. The chain is built from TRBV11-2 and TRBJ2-7; 10 nucleotides align to TRBD2. Losses at the gene ends were 5 bases for V and 3 bases for J; bases not matched to a gene: 4. The CDR3 length is 14 residues. CDR1 is SGHAT and CDR2 is FQNNGV in the germline V gene. The whole variable domain, remainder taken from reference TRBV11-2 and TRBJ2-7, is EAGVAQSPRYKIIEKRQSVAFWCNPISGHATLYWYQQILGQGPKLLIQFQNNGVVDDSQLPKDRFSAERLKGVDSTLKIQPAKLEDSAVYLCASSPAGGDYEQYFGPGTRLTVT.

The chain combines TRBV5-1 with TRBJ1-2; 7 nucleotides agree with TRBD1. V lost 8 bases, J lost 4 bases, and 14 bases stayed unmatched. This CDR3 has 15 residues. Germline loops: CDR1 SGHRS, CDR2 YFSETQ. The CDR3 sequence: CASTLEGARGYGYTF. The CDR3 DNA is TGCGCCAGTACCCTGGAGGGGGCGCGGGGCTATGGCTACACCTTC. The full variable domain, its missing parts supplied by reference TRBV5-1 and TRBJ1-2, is KAGVTQTPRYLIKTRGQQVTLSCSPISGHRSVSWYQQTPGQGLQFLFEYFSETQRNKGNFPGRFSGRQFSNSRSEMNVSTLELGDSALYLCASTLEGARGYGYTFGSGTRLTVV.